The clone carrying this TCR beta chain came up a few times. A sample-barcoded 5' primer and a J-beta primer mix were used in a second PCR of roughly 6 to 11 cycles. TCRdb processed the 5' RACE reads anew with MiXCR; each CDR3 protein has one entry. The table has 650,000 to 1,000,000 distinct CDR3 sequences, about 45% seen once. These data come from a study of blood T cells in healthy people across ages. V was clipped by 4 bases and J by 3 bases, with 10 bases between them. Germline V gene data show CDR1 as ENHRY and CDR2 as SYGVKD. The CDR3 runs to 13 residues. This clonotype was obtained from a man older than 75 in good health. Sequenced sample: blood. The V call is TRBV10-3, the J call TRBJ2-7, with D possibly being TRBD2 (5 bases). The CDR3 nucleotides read TGTGCCATCAGTGCTATGAGGGACTACGAGCAGTACTTC. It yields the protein CAISAMRDYEQYF.